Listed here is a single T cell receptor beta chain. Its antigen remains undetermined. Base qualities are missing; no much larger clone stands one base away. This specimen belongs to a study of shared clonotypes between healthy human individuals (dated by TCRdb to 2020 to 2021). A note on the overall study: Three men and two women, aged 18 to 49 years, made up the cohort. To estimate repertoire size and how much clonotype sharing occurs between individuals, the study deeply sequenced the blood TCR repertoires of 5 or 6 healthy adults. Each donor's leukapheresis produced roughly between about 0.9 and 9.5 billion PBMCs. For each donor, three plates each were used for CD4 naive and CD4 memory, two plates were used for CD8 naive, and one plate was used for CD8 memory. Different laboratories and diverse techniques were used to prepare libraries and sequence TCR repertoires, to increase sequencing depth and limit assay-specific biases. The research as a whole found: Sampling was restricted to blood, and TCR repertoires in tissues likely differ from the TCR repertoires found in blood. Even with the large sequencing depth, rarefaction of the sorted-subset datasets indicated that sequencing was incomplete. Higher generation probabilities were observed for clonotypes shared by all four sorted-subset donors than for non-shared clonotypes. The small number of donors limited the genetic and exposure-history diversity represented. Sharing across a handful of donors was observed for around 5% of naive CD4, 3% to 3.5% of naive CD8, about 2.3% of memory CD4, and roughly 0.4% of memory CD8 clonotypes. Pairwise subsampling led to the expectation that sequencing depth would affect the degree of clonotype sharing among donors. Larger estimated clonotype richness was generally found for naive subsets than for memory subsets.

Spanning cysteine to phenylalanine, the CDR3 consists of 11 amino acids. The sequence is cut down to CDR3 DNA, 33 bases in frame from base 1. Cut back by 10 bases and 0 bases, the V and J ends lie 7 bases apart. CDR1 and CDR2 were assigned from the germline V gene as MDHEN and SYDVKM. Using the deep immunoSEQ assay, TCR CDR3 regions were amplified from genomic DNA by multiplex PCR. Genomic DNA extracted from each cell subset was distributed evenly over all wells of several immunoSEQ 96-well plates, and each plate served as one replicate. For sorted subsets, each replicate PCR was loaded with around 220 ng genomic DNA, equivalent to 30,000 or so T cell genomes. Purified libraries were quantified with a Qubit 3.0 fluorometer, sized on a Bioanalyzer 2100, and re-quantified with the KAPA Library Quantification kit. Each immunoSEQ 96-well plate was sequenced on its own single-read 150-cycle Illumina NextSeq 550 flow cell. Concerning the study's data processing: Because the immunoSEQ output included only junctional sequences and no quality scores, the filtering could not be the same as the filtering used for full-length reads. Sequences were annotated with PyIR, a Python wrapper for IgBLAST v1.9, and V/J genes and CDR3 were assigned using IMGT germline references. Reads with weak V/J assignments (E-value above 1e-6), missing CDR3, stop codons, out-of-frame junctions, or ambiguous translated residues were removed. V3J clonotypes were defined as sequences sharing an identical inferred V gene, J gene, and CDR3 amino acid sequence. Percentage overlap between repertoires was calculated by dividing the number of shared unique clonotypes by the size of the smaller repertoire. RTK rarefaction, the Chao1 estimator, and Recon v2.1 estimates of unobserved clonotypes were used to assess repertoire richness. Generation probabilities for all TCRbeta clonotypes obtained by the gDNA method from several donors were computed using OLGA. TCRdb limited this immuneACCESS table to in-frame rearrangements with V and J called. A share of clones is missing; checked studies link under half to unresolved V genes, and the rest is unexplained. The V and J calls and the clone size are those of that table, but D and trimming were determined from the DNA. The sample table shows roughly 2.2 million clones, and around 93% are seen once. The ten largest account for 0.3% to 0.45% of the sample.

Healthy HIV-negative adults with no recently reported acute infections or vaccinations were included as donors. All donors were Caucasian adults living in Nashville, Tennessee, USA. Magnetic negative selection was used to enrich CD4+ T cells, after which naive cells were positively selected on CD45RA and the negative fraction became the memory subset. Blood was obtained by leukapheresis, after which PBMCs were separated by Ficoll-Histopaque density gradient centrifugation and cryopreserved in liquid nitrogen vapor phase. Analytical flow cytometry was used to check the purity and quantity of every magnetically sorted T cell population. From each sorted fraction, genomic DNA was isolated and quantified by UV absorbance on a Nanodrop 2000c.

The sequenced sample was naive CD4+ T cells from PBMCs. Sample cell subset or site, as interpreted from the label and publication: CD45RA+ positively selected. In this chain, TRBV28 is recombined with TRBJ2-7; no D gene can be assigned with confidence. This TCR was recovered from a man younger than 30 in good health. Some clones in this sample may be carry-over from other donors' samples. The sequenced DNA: TGTGCCATCTCCAACTCCTACGAGCAGTACTTC. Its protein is CAISNSYEQYF.